These 14 T cell receptor beta chains originate from one sample sequenced in a study of blood T cell repertoires in COVID-19. Clones were sequenced by immunoSEQ multiplex PCR, and TCRdb holds only the in-frame ones, with some missing. The sample includes roughly 220,000 clones, about 88% seen only once; the top ten take over 2.5%. Sequencing input: peripheral blood. The receptor set was obtained from a man aged 55 to 70 with acute or convalescent COVID-19.

This clone was seen just once. The chain carries TRBV5-1 and TRBJ2-1; D is perhaps TRBD2 (6 bases). Germline values: CDR1 SGHRS, CDR2 YFSETQ. Trimming removed 0 bases at V and 12 bases at J, with 13 bases between. This CDR3 is built from 13 residues. The CDR3 region is CASSLDGPGVQFF. CDR3 nucleotide sequence: TGCGCCAGCAGCTTGGACGGGCCGGGGGTGCAGTTCTTC.

The rearrangement links TRBV5-4 to TRBJ1-4; 10 positions match TRBD1. The CDR3 contains 15 residues. CDR1 is SGHNT and CDR2 is YYREEE in the germline V gene (reference sequence). V lost 4 bases to trimming and J lost 8 bases; unmatched junction nucleotides: 8. CDR3 bases: TGTGCCAGCAGCCTGGGGGGGACAGGGGAGGAAAAACTGTTTTTT. Translating it yields CASSLGGTGEEKLFF.

This rearrangement joins TRBV18 to TRBJ2-2; TRBD1 matches at 7 bases. CDR1 is KGHSH and CDR2 is LQKENI in the germline V gene. The V gene end was trimmed by 1 base and the J gene end by 1 base; junction bases not matched to a gene: 3. This CDR3 is built from 16 residues. CDR3 in amino acids: CASSPRQGGNTGELFF. CDR3 nucleotides: TGTGCCAGCTCACCACGACAGGGTGGGAACACCGGGGAGCTGTTTTTT.

The rearrangement uses TRBV3-1 (or the pseudogene TRBV3-2) and TRBJ2-7, with a possible D match to TRBD2 (7 bases). CDR1 is LGHDT, CDR2 YNNKEL, per germline (reference sequence). This CDR3 comprises 15 residues. V lost 1 base and J 6 bases, leaving 16 bases between the germline ends. CDR3 sequence: CASSQVPGGLSEQYF. CDR3 DNA sequence: TGTGCCAGCAGCCAAGTTCCGGGGGGCCTCTCCGAGCAGTACTTC.

The V call is TRBV7-2, the J call TRBJ2-7, with 10 bases identical to TRBD1. Germline V CDR1 and CDR2: SGHTA, FQGNSA. This CDR3 has 14 amino acids. The V and J ends lost 5 bases and 4 bases, in that order; junction bases with no gene match: 5. The CDR3 reads CASSTPGQGYEQYF. DNA for the CDR3: TGTGCCAGCAGCACCCCGGGACAGGGGTACGAGCAGTACTTC.

The chain uses TRBV4-1 and TRBJ2-3; TRBD2 matches at 9 bases. V lost 1 base and J lost 5; bases outside the gene matches: 13. The CDR3 sequence is 18 residues long. Germline V CDR1 and CDR2: MGHRA, YSYEKL. This CDR3 is CASSQANAGLAGQDTQYF. The CDR3 coding sequence is TGCGCCAGCAGCCAAGCCAATGCGGGACTAGCCGGGCAAGATACGCAGTATTTT.

The rearrangement links TRBV30 to TRBJ2-3, with a possible D match to TRBD1 (6 bases). The CDR3 has 13 residues. The V gene lost 4 bases and the J gene lost 1 base, with 9 bases spanning the gap. Germline V gene sequence: CDR1 GTSNPN, CDR2 SVGIG (reference sequence). The CDR3 sequence is CAWKWTGTDTQYF. The CDR3 DNA follows: TGTGCCTGGAAGTGGACAGGCACAGATACGCAGTATTTT.

V gene TRBV6-5 combines with J gene TRBJ1-2; a possible D gene is TRBD1 (6 bases). Trimming took off 7 bases at V and 4 bases at J, with 16 bases between the two ends. The CDR3 contains 14 residues. Germline assignment: CDR1 MNHEY and CDR2 SVGAGI. CDR3: CASTAGGAIYGYTF. The CDR3 nucleotides read TGTGCCAGCACCGCGGGGGGGGCTATCTATGGCTACACCTTC.

The chain couples TRBV6-5 to TRBJ2-7; TRBD1 agrees at 9 bases. The CDR3 contains 15 residues. V lost 5 bases, J lost 4 bases, and 9 bases stayed unmatched. Looked up from germline, CDR1 is MNHEY and CDR2 is SVGAGI. CDR3 sequence: CASSPQGAPRYEQYF. CDR3 sequence (DNA): TGTGCCAGCAGTCCACAGGGGGCTCCGCGATACGAGCAGTACTTC.

The genes are TRBV11-2 and TRBJ2-1; 10 bases fit TRBD2. CDR3 size: 13 residues. The germline V gene encodes CDR1 SGHAT and CDR2 FQNNGV. V trimming: 4 bases; J trimming: 7 bases; junction bases outside the gene matches: 1. The DNA of the CDR3 is TGTGCCAGCAGCTCGGGACTAGCGAATGAGCAGTTCTTC. Its translation: CASSSGLANEQFF.

The J gene is TRBJ2-5, the V gene TRBV14; possibly TRBD2 for D (6 bases). CDR1 is SGHDN and CDR2 is FVKESK in the germline V gene. The CDR3 spans 12 residues. V dropped 7 bases and J dropped 4 bases, with 10 bases sitting between them. The CDR3 bases are TGTGCCAGCACCCGGGGGAGAGAGACCCAGTACTTC. Translated: CASTRGRETQYF. The full variable domain, its missing parts supplied by reference TRBV14 and TRBJ2-5, is EAGVTQFPSHSVIEKGQTVTLRCDPISGHDNLYWYRRVMGKEIKFLLHFVKESKQDESGMPNNRFLAERTGGTYSTLKVQPAELEDSGVYFCASTRGRETQYFGPGTRLLVL.

The chain is built from TRBV9 and TRBJ1-1; 9 bases align to TRBD1. V lost 4 bases to trimming and J lost 11 bases; unmatched junction nucleotides: 9. The CDR3 is made up of 13 amino acids. Germline CDR1 and CDR2: SGDLS and YYNGEE. The CDR3 protein is CASSPRTGANAFF. Written as DNA, the CDR3 is TGTGCCAGCAGCCCGAGGACAGGGGCTAACGCTTTCTTT.

This rearrangement joins TRBV11-3 to TRBJ2-6; TRBD1 matches at 9 bases. This CDR3 comprises 17 residues. Germline loops: CDR1 SGHNT, CDR2 YENEEA. The J segment lost 4 bases and the V segment lost 3 bases, leaving 7 bases of the junction unmatched. The CDR3 region has the DNA TGTGCCAGCAGCTTCCGGGACAGGGACTGGGGGGCCAACGTCCTGACTTTC. Protein sequence: CASSFRDRDWGANVLTF.

The J gene is TRBJ2-7, the V gene TRBV28; 9 bases align to TRBD1. V dropped 6 bases and J dropped 3; count of bases not matched to a gene: 6. There are 14 residues in the CDR3. Germline CDR1 reads MDHEN; CDR2 reads SYDVKM. The CDR3 loop reads CASRTGTGIYEQYF. The CDR3 nucleotides are TGTGCCAGCAGAACCGGGACAGGGATCTACGAGCAGTACTTC.